Listed below are T cell receptor beta chains from one sample, sequenced in a study of blood T cell repertoires in COVID-19. Some clones are missing from TCRdb's copy, which holds only in-frame ones; the method was immunoSEQ multiplex PCR. Among around 100,000 clones listed, 70% to 90% were seen once. What was sequenced was peripheral blood. The origin of the receptors is a man aged 40-49 years with acute or convalescent COVID-19. Each CDR3 is given with its conserved first and last residue. Each record gives: J gene, CDR3 length, V gene, CDR3 protein.

j_call: TRBJ2-3
cdr3_length: 15
v_call: TRBV5-4
cdr3_aa: CASSDGRSSTDTQYF

j_call: TRBJ2-1
cdr3_length: 16
v_call: TRBV5-1
cdr3_aa: CASRAGTGGGYNEQFF

j_call: TRBJ1-4
cdr3_length: 17
v_call: TRBV3-1/TRBV3-2
cdr3_aa: CASSQEGQGVREEKLFF

j_call: TRBJ1-5
cdr3_length: 15
v_call: TRBV24-1
cdr3_aa: CATSEGGGRNQPQHF

j_call: TRBJ1-2
cdr3_length: 15
v_call: TRBV7-2
cdr3_aa: CASSLGQVSNYGYTF

j_call: TRBJ2-7
cdr3_length: 17
v_call: TRBV11-2
cdr3_aa: CASSLGWLRDRAHEQYF

j_call: TRBJ1-1
cdr3_length: 15
v_call: TRBV13
cdr3_aa: CASSFRRDTGTEAFF

j_call: TRBJ1-5
cdr3_length: 18
v_call: TRBV18
cdr3_aa: CASSPIFAGSVSDQPQHF

j_call: TRBJ2-6
cdr3_length: 15
v_call: TRBV11-3
cdr3_aa: CASSGQGSGANVLTF

j_call: TRBJ1-5
cdr3_length: 14
v_call: TRBV3-1/TRBV3-2
cdr3_aa: CASSFGTDNQPQHF

j_call: TRBJ2-1
cdr3_length: 16
v_call: TRBV24-1
cdr3_aa: CATSDLTGRGDNEQFF

j_call: TRBJ2-7
cdr3_length: 15
v_call: TRBV4-1
cdr3_aa: CASSQLAGNLYEQYF